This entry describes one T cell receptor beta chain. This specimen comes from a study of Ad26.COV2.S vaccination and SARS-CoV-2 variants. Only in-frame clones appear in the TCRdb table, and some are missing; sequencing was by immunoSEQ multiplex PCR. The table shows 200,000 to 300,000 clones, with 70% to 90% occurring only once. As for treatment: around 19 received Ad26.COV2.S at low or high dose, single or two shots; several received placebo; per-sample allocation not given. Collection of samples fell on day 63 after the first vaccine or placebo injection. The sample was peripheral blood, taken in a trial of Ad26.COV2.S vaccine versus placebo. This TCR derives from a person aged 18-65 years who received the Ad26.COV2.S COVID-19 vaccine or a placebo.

CDR3 DNA: TGTGCCAGCAGCTTTTCTCGCCTAACAATTGAGCAGTTCTTC. Residues: CASSFSRLTIEQFF. The J gene is TRBJ2-1, the V gene TRBV5-6; D not certain. Germline loops: CDR1 SGHDT, CDR2 YYEEEE. The CDR3 totals 14 residues. V lost 2 bases to trimming and J lost 9 bases, with 15 bases between them.